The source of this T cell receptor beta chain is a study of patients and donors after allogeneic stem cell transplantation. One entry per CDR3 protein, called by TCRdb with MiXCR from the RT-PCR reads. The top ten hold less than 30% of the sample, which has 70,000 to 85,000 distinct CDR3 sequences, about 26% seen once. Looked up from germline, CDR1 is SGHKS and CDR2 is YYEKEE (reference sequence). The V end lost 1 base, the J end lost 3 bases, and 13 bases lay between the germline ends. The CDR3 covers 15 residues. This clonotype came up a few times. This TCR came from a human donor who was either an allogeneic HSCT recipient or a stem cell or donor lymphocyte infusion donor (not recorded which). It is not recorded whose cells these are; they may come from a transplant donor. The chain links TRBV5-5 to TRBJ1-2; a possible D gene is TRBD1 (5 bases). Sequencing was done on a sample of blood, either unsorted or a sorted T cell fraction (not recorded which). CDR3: CASSLSPTAHYGYTF. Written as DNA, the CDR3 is TGTGCCAGCAGCTTGAGCCCGACAGCCCACTATGGCTACACCTTC.